The 24 T cell receptor beta chains below come from one sample, sequenced in a study of cytomegalovirus exposure and HLA in healthy donors. 13 Jbeta primers and 60 Vbeta primers were used for the PCR. The protocol was immunoSEQ multiplex PCR, while the TCRdb copy is restricted to in-frame clones and leaves out a portion. The data contain about 150,000 clones, approximately 75% of them singletons. Sequenced material: PBMCs. Receptors were obtained from a man in his late teens or twenties in good health and CMV-seronegative.

This rearrangement joins TRBV7-8 to TRBJ1-4; tentative D call: TRBD1 (6 bases). The CDR3 has 14 residues. Trimming pared 5 bases from V and 3 bases from J, leaving 10 bases between. Germline V CDR1 and CDR2: SGHVS, FQNEAQ. CDR3 nucleotide sequence: TGTGCCAGCAGCCGACAGGCGGCTAATGAAAAACTGTTTTTT. Translating it yields CASSRQAANEKLFF.

V and J are TRBV7-8 and TRBJ2-1, with a tentative D call TRBD2 (6 bases). The germline gives CDR1 SGHVS, CDR2 FQNEAQ. The V gene lost 10 bases and the J gene lost 5 bases, with 15 bases spanning the gap. The CDR3 loop spans 13 amino acids. CDR3 sequence reads: CAIGGRLDNEQFF. CDR3 nucleotides: TGTGCCATCGGTGGGAGGCTAGACAATGAGCAGTTCTTC. The entire variable domain, with the rest obtained from reference TRBV7-8 and TRBJ2-1, is as follows: GAGVSQSPRYKVAKRGQDVALRCDPISGHVSLFWYQQALGQGPEFLTYFQNEAQLDKSGLPSDRFFAERPEGSVSTLKIQRTQQEDSAVYLCAIGGRLDNEQFFGPGTRLTVL.

The chain combines TRBV28 with TRBJ1-2; the D gene is possibly TRBD1 (5 bases). The CDR3 has 15 amino acids. The germline gives CDR1 MDHEN, CDR2 SYDVKM. Deletions cut 1 base from V and 8 bases from J, with 17 bases between. CDR3 protein: CASSLSSAGLSGYTF. CDR3 sequence (DNA): TGTGCCAGCAGTTTATCCTCCGCGGGGCTTAGCGGCTACACCTTC.

This clone was picked up a small number of times. A junction boundary mismatches the germline segment, possibly from a read error. The chain has TRBV6-1 and TRBJ2-6; D is possibly TRBD1 (5 bases). The CDR3 loop spans 15 amino acids. Germline lookup yields CDR1 MNHNS and CDR2 SASEGT. CDR3 coding DNA: TGTGCCAGCAGTGAAGAGGGGCATGGGGCCAACGGCCTGACTTTC. Encoded protein: CASSEEGHGANGLTF.

About this clone: This sample includes further DNA sequences coding for the same CDR3. This chain links TRBV4-2 with TRBJ1-3; perhaps TRBD1 as D (5 bases). The CDR3 spans 15 residues. From germline, CDR1 is LGHNA and CDR2 YNFKEQ. The V end was cut by 0 bases, the J end by 0 bases, with 6 bases between. CDR3: CASSQEQGSGNTIYF. The CDR3 bases are TGTGCCAGCAGCCAAGAGCAGGGCTCTGGAAACACCATATATTTT.

The V and J genes are TRBV28 and TRBJ1-4; D is ambiguous. Per the germline V gene, CDR1 is MDHEN and CDR2 is SYDVKM. The CDR3 consists of 13 residues. Between the trimmed V and J ends, which lost 3 bases and 6 bases, there was a span of 8 bases. In DNA form, the CDR3 reads TGTGCCAGCAGTTTTTATAGTTATGAAAAACTGTTTTTT. This codes for CASSFYSYEKLFF.

The V and J genes are TRBV6-5 and TRBJ1-2, with a possible D match to TRBD1 (6 bases). This CDR3 comprises 14 residues. With 0 bases removed from V and 3 bases from J, the gap between germline ends came to 8 bases. Germline assignment: CDR1 MNHEY and CDR2 SVGAGI. CDR3 sequence reads: CASSYSQGYYGYTF. The CDR3 bases are TGTGCCAGCAGTTACTCGCAGGGGTACTATGGCTACACCTTC.

The rearrangement uses TRBV6-6 and TRBJ1-2; TRBD1 might be the D (5 bases). From germline, CDR1 is MNHNY and CDR2 SVGAGI (reference sequence). This CDR3 spans 16 amino acids. Trimming removed 2 bases at V and 8 bases at J, with 21 bases between. The CDR3 sequence: CASSYPGSRGGEGYTF. The DNA of the CDR3 is TGTGCCAGCAGTTACCCCGGTTCGAGGGGAGGAGAAGGCTACACCTTC.

This clone was seen a handful of times. CDR3 bases: TGCGCCAGCAGCTTGTTCCCCGCGGTTCCCAATGAGCAGTTCTTC. Its translation is CASSLFPAVPNEQFF. This chain joins TRBV5-1 and TRBJ2-1; D is unclear. Trimming stripped 1 base from V and 6 bases from J, with 14 bases between. CDR1 SGHRS and CDR2 YFSETQ come from the germline V gene. CDR3 length: 15 amino acids.

V is TRBV28 and J is TRBJ1-1; D is undetermined. Between the trimmed V and J ends, which lost 5 bases and 6 bases, there was a span of 13 bases. Germline loops: CDR1 MDHEN, CDR2 SYDVKM. The CDR3 has 13 amino acids. The CDR3 DNA is TGTGCCAGCAGTGCCGGGGTGGAACCTGAAGCTTTCTTT. Amino acid sequence: CASSAGVEPEAFF. Variable domain in full (rest from reference TRBV28 and TRBJ1-1): DVKVTQSSRYLVKRTGEKVFLECVQDMDHENMFWYRQDPGLGLRLIYFSYDVKMKEKGDIPEGYSVSREKKERFSLILESASTNQTSMYLCASSAGVEPEAFFGQGTRLTVV.

This clone occurred a few times. This sequence joins TRBV5-1 and TRBJ1-3; maybe TRBD1 (6 bases). CDR3 size: 14 residues. Germline CDR1 reads SGHRS; CDR2 reads YFSETQ. The V and J ends lost 2 bases and 3 bases respectively, with 9 bases between them. The CDR3 loop reads CASSLVQGGNTIYF. CDR3 bases: TGCGCCAGCAGCTTAGTACAGGGTGGAAACACCATATATTTT.

This sequence joins TRBV2 and TRBJ1-5; maybe TRBD1 (5 bases). The CDR3 length is 14 residues. Trimming took 6 bases from V and 5 from J, leaving 14 bases between them. Germline CDR1 SNHLY, CDR2 FYNNEI. CDR3 sequence (DNA): TGTGCCAGCAGCCCCGGACAAGAGGATCAGCCCCAGCATTTT. Translated: CASSPGQEDQPQHF.

This clone was found a few times. The rearrangement uses TRBV11-2 and TRBJ1-6; D is perhaps TRBD1 (6 bases). Trimming removed 4 bases at V and 9 bases at J, with 10 bases between. Germline lookup yields CDR1 SGHAT and CDR2 FQNNGV. CDR3 length: 13 residues. Written as DNA, the CDR3 is TGTGCCAGCAGCTGGACAGCCCGTTCACCCCTCCACTTT. Its translation: CASSWTARSPLHF.

In its sample, this clone was seen a few times. The rearrangement links TRBV10-2 to TRBJ2-5, with a possible D match to TRBD1 (6 bases). Trimming took off 3 bases at V and 5 bases at J, with 16 bases between the two ends. There are 15 residues in the CDR3. Germline-derived CDR1 and CDR2 are WSHSY and SAAADI. The CDR3 coding sequence is TGCGCCAGCAGTGAACGGACAGTATCTGAGGAGACCCAGTACTTC. This sequence encodes CASSERTVSEETQYF.

The V and J genes are TRBV28 and TRBJ1-1; the match to TRBD1 covers 7 bases. J gave up 4 bases and V 6 bases, and 5 bases lay outside the gene matches. Germline V gene sequence: CDR1 MDHEN, CDR2 SYDVKM. The CDR3 runs to 13 residues. The CDR3 DNA follows: TGTGCCAGCAGGACCAACAGGGGCACTGAAGCTTTCTTT. It translates to CASRTNRGTEAFF.

This sequence joins TRBV21-1 and TRBJ2-7; the table names TRBD2, a call not compared with the DNA. TRBV21-1 is a documented pseudogene. CDR3 length: 15 amino acids. CDR3 sequence reads: CASSKGGGGGFEQYF. CDR3 DNA: TGTGCCAGCAGCAAAGGGGGGGGAGGGGGATTTGAGCAGTACTTC.

The chain links TRBV5-4 to TRBJ2-5; D gene uncertain. Germline V gene sequence: CDR1 SGHNT, CDR2 YYREEE (reference sequence). V lost 0 bases, J lost 5 bases, and 11 bases lay in between. The CDR3 is made up of 14 amino acids. CDR3 in DNA: TGTGCCAGCAGCTTGGATGAGCGTCCGGAGACCCAGTACTTC. Residues: CASSLDERPETQYF.

The J gene is TRBJ1-1, the V gene TRBV19; 11 bases line up with TRBD1. The J segment lost 4 bases and the V segment lost 5 bases, leaving 9 bases of the junction unmatched. Germline-derived CDR1 and CDR2 are LNHDA and SQIVND (reference sequence). CDR3 length: 16 residues. The CDR3 protein is CASSPRTGGASTEAFF. The CDR3 DNA sequence: TGTGCCAGTAGTCCGCGGACAGGGGGCGCGAGCACTGAAGCTTTCTTT.

This clone has more than one count but fewer than ten. V and J are TRBV12-5 and TRBJ1-1, with TRBD1 matching over 12 bases. The CDR3 spans 18 residues. With V trimmed by 0 bases and J by 4 bases, 9 bases remained unmatched. Germline-derived CDR1 and CDR2 are LGHNT and FRNRAP. CDR3: CASGLVGGDRGLGTEAFF. CDR3 in DNA: TGTGCTAGTGGTTTGGTAGGAGGGGACAGGGGGCTTGGCACTGAAGCTTTCTTT.

This chain uses TRBV25-1 with TRBJ2-1, with TRBD1 as a possible D gene (6 bases). CDR1 is MGHDK, CDR2 SYGVNS, per germline. This CDR3 spans 15 amino acids. Trimming left V 3 bases short and J 3 bases short, with 12 bases between. This CDR3 reads CASSDAGDDYNEQFF. CDR3 nucleotides: TGTGCCAGCAGTGATGCAGGGGATGACTACAATGAGCAGTTCTTC.

J is TRBJ2-7 and V is TRBV13, with TRBD1 identical over 8 bases. This CDR3 is built from 14 residues. The germline V gene has CDR1 PRHDT and CDR2 FYEKMQ (reference sequence). J lost 1 base, V lost 5 bases, and 4 bases had no gene match. CDR3 amino acids: CASSQTGVSYEQYF. The DNA for the CDR3 is TGTGCCAGCAGCCAGACAGGGGTGTCCTACGAGCAGTACTTC.

The table lists this clone with a few counts. The rearrangement links TRBV7-9 to TRBJ2-3; D perhaps matches TRBD2 (6 bases). The CDR3 has 15 residues. Germline V gene lookup returns CDR1 SEHNR and CDR2 FQNEAQ (reference sequence). Trimming stripped 5 bases from V and 3 bases from J, with 15 bases between. The CDR3 region is CASSRPGGATDTQYF. The CDR3 DNA reads TGTGCCAGCAGCCGACCCGGGGGAGCAACAGATACGCAGTATTTT.

This clone came up once. This chain joins TRBV4-2 and TRBJ1-6; 8 bases line up with TRBD1. Unmatched junction bases numbered 6, after V lost 1 base and J lost 7 bases. The CDR3 has 16 residues. Germline CDR1 reads LGHNA; CDR2 reads YNFKEQ. The CDR3 loop is CASSQAQGAGNSPLHF. The CDR3 nucleotides are TGTGCCAGCAGCCAAGCGCAGGGGGCAGGGAATTCACCCCTCCACTTT.

The chain couples TRBV10-3 to TRBJ2-1; D is possibly TRBD2 (5 bases). This CDR3 contains 15 residues. Germline V gene data show CDR1 as ENHRY and CDR2 as SYGVKD. V was cut by 7 bases and J by 0 bases, with 13 bases left in between. Here the CDR3 reads CAIKGGIDSYNEQFF. In DNA, the CDR3 is TGTGCCATCAAAGGAGGTATTGACTCCTACAATGAGCAGTTCTTC.